This TCR beta chain was sequenced for a study of T cell responses to AZD1222 COVID-19 vaccine. Assay: immunoSEQ multiplex PCR; the TCRdb copy retains only in-frame clones and omits some. The sample contains approximately 35,000 clones, 70% to 90% of which appear only once. This CDR3 has 16 residues. V lost 4 bases, J lost 0 bases, and 14 bases lay in between. CDR1 is SGHRS and CDR2 is YFSETQ in the germline V gene. The source is an adult who received the AZD1222 COVID-19 vaccine. Specimen: peripheral blood, collected 28 days after the second AZD1222 dose. The V call is TRBV5-1, the J call TRBJ2-1; tentatively, D is TRBD2 (6 bases). The CDR3 is CASSPSGGSSYNEQFF. In nucleotides, the CDR3 is TGCGCCAGCAGCCCCAGTGGAGGGAGCTCCTACAATGAGCAGTTCTTC.